These 11 T cell receptor beta chains share one sample of origin, sequenced in a study of identical twins. From the 5' RACE reads, TCRdb called clonotypes with MiXCR, one entry per CDR3 protein. The sample carries 1.5 million to 2 million distinct CDR3 sequences, around a third recorded once. Material for sequencing was cord blood. These TCRs come from a newborn girl in good health.

J is TRBJ1-3 and V is TRBV20-1, with a tentative D call TRBD1 (6 bases). V gave up 6 bases and J gave up 5 bases, with 17 bases separating them. Looked up from germline, CDR1 is DFQATT and CDR2 is SNEGSKA (reference sequence). CDR3 length: 14 residues. CDR3 in DNA: TGCAGTGCAACTCCGGGACACCCCAGAAACACCATATATTTT. Its translation: CSATPGHPRNTIYF.

This chain links TRBV7-9 with TRBJ1-1, with TRBD1 matching over 7 bases. V lost 0 bases to trimming and J lost 5 bases; unmatched junction nucleotides: 9. This CDR3 region has 16 residues. Germline-derived CDR1 and CDR2 are SEHNR and FQNEAQ (reference sequence). The CDR3 reads CASSLASRQGVTEAFF. CDR3 coding DNA: TGTGCCAGCAGCTTAGCCTCACGGCAGGGGGTTACTGAAGCTTTCTTT.

The chain has TRBV7-2 and TRBJ1-2; D remains unclear. The germline gives CDR1 SGHTA, CDR2 FQGNSA. Trimming took off 3 bases at V and 12 bases at J, with 11 bases between the two ends. The CDR3 has 11 residues. The CDR3 sequence: CASSLYGENTF. The CDR3 coding sequence is TGTGCCAGCAGCTTGTATGGGGAAAACACCTTC.

The V gene is TRBV7-2, the J gene TRBJ2-3, with unresolved D. This CDR3 is 16 amino acids long. The V gene lost 3 bases and the J gene lost 5 bases, with 18 bases spanning the gap. Germline V gene data show CDR1 as SGHTA and CDR2 as FQGNSA. The CDR3 coding sequence is TGTGCCAGCAGCTTTAGTAGGTCCCGAGTAGGAGATACGCAGTATTTT. Translating gives CASSFSRSRVGDTQYF.

Here the CDR3 reads CASSPYRPDGEQFF. The CDR3 nucleotides read TGTGCCAGCAGTCCGTACCGACCTGATGGTGAGCAGTTCTTC. V usage is TRBV28 and J usage is TRBJ2-1; D remains ambiguous. The CDR3 length is 14 residues. Germline V gene sequence: CDR1 MDHEN, CDR2 SYDVKM. Between the trimmed V and J ends, which lost 5 bases and 9 bases, there was a span of 17 bases.

V usage is TRBV24-1 and J usage is TRBJ2-7; 8 nucleotides align to TRBD1. CDR3 length: 15 residues. Losses at the gene ends were 2 bases for V and 5 bases for J; bases not matched to a gene: 7. The germline gives CDR1 KGHDR, CDR2 SFDVKD. This chain's CDR3 is CATSDSGTGGNEQYF. As DNA, the CDR3 is TGTGCCACCAGTGATTCCGGGACAGGAGGGAACGAGCAGTACTTC.

The V and J genes are TRBV24-1 and TRBJ2-5, with D maybe TRBD2 (5 bases). The CDR3 has 11 residues. The ends were cut back, 3 bases at V and 11 bases at J, with 9 bases in the middle. CDR1 is KGHDR, CDR2 SFDVKD, per germline. CDR3 DNA: TGTGCCACCAGTGATCCATCGGGGCAGTACTTC. The encoded protein is CATSDPSGQYF.

This chain connects TRBV3-1 to TRBJ2-3; 8 nucleotides align to TRBD1. The germline V gene encodes CDR1 LGHDT and CDR2 YNNKEL (reference sequence). The junction had 6 bases not matched to a gene; V was cut back by 3 bases and J by 1 base. This CDR3 spans 16 amino acids. CDR3 sequence reads: CASSQSQGAGTDTQYF. The CDR3 DNA reads as TGTGCCAGCAGCCAGAGTCAGGGGGCAGGCACAGATACGCAGTATTTT.

V is TRBV5-1 and J is TRBJ1-1, with D perhaps TRBD1 (5 bases). V gave up 0 bases and J gave up 4 bases, with 10 bases separating them. Germline values: CDR1 SGHRS, CDR2 YFSETQ. The CDR3 covers 14 residues. The CDR3 here is CASSLAWGPTEAFF. In nucleotides, the CDR3 is TGCGCCAGCAGCTTGGCATGGGGCCCCACTGAAGCTTTCTTT.

This clonotype was picked up one time. V gene TRBV2 combines with J gene TRBJ2-4, with D tentatively TRBD1 (6 bases). The closer fit of TRBJ2-7 to the DNA end suggests the J call may be wrong. This CDR3 comprises 14 residues. CDR1 SNHLY and CDR2 FYNNEI come from the germline V gene. As DNA, the CDR3 is TGTGCCAGCAGGTCTAAGGGGGTCTCCTACGAGCAGTACTTC. This codes for CASRSKGVSYEQYF.

The CDR3 is CSAIELAGSGTDTQYF. The CDR3 DNA reads TGCAGTGCTATTGAGCTAGCGGGATCCGGCACAGATACGCAGTATTTT. The V and J genes are TRBV20-1 and TRBJ2-3, with 9 positions matching TRBD2. The CDR3 loop spans 16 amino acids. Germline values: CDR1 DFQATT, CDR2 SNEGSKA (reference sequence). The junction had 9 bases not matched to a gene; V was cut back by 4 bases and J by 1 base.